These 23 T cell receptor beta chains originate from one sample sequenced in a study of shared clonotypes between healthy human individuals. Terminally differentiated effector memory CD45RA+ cells were excluded by CCR7 positive selection of CD45RO-negative cells. TCRdb keeps only in-frame clones here, not all; method: immunoSEQ multiplex PCR. The sample includes roughly 590,000 clones, nearly 97% of them seen just once. The specimen was naive CD8+ T cells sorted from blood. The receptor source for this set is a woman aged 25 to 45 in good health.

The chain has TRBV28 and TRBJ1-5, with D possibly matching TRBD1 (5 bases). The CDR3 has 16 residues. V was shortened by 5 bases and J by 5 bases, with 19 bases between the two germline ends. Germline-derived CDR1 and CDR2 are MDHEN and SYDVKM. The CDR3 sequence: CASSPGGGWPYQPQHF. DNA for the CDR3: TGTGCCAGCAGTCCCGGGGGAGGATGGCCCTATCAGCCCCAGCATTTT.

V is TRBV11-2 and J is TRBJ2-7; D might be TRBD2 (5 bases). The CDR3 contains 12 residues. Per germline, CDR1 SGHAT and CDR2 FQNNGV. Trimming pared 6 bases from V and 6 bases from J, leaving 12 bases between. The DNA of the CDR3 is TGTGCCAGCAGGTGGGGAGATGGCGAGCAGTACTTC. Translating gives CASRWGDGEQYF.

In nucleotides, the CDR3 is TGTGCCAGCAGCCCGACAGGGCCCCTGGATACGCAGTATTTT. Translated: CASSPTGPLDTQYF. The chain is built from TRBV7-9 and TRBJ2-3; 7 bases line up with TRBD1. CDR1 is SEHNR and CDR2 is FQNEAQ in the germline V gene (reference sequence). Trimming removed 5 bases from V and 6 bases from J; junction bases left unmatched: 8. The CDR3 runs to 14 residues.

The chain recombines TRBV9 with TRBJ2-1; no firm D call. With 0 bases removed from V and 6 bases from J, the gap between germline ends came to 7 bases. The CDR3 covers 13 residues. In germline, CDR1 is SGDLS, CDR2 YYNGEE. The DNA of the CDR3 is TGTGCCAGCAGCGTAGACGGCCCCAATGAGCAGTTCTTC. Amino acid sequence: CASSVDGPNEQFF.

J is TRBJ2-5 and V is TRBV10-3, with TRBD1 as a possible D gene (5 bases). From germline, CDR1 is ENHRY and CDR2 SYGVKD. V lost 2 bases, J lost 5 bases, and 12 bases lay in between. The CDR3 is 14 amino acids. Here the CDR3 reads CAISEQGSRETQYF. The CDR3 nucleotides read TGTGCCATCAGTGAGCAGGGATCTCGGGAGACCCAGTACTTC.

The chain employs TRBV11-2 and TRBJ2-7; D unresolved. Germline lookup yields CDR1 SGHAT and CDR2 FQNNGV. V gave up 0 bases and J gave up 3 bases, with 9 bases separating them. There are 14 residues in the CDR3. CDR3 nucleotide sequence: TGTGCCAGCAGCTTAGATCGAGGCGTCTACGAGCAGTACTTC. Amino acids: CASSLDRGVYEQYF.

The V gene is TRBV6-6, the J gene TRBJ1-2; D is perhaps TRBD1 (6 bases). This CDR3 region has 13 residues. Trimming pared 6 bases from V and 3 bases from J, leaving 11 bases between. In germline, CDR1 is MNHNY, CDR2 SVGAGI (reference sequence). The CDR3 DNA reads as TGTGCCAGCAGAACTCAGGGGTACTATGGCTACACCTTC. Residues: CASRTQGYYGYTF.

This chain connects TRBV27 to TRBJ2-3; 7 positions match TRBD2. Germline CDR1 reads MNHEY; CDR2 reads SMNVEV (reference sequence). J gave up 0 bases and V 2 bases, and 17 bases lay outside the gene matches. The CDR3 totals 20 residues. In nucleotides, the CDR3 is TGTGCCAGCAGTTTACTAGCGGACTTTGACCCGGTACCTAGCACAGATACGCAGTATTTT. Translated, it gives CASSLLADFDPVPSTDTQYF.

The V gene is TRBV21-1, the J gene TRBJ1-4; the table calls TRBD1, which could not be checked here. TRBV21-1 is a known pseudogene. The CDR3 runs to 19 residues. The chain's CDR3 is CASSKEGGQGSELREKLFF. DNA for the CDR3: TGTGCCAGCAGCAAAGAAGGCGGACAGGGCTCCGAGTTGCGTGAAAAACTGTTTTTT.

The V and J genes are TRBV27 and TRBJ2-1; 7 bases are a match to TRBD2. V was clipped by 11 bases and J by 12 bases; unmatched bases: 13. The CDR3 has 12 residues. In germline, CDR1 is MNHEY, CDR2 SMNVEV (reference sequence). CDR3 in amino acids: CAVASGFQRQFF. Written as DNA, the CDR3 is TGTGCCGTTGCTAGCGGTTTTCAGCGGCAGTTCTTC.

On this clone itself: This specimen includes other DNA sequences encoding the same CDR3. J is TRBJ1-1 and V is TRBV27, with D uncertain. The CDR3 spans 13 residues. V lost 3 bases to trimming and J lost 1 base, with 6 bases between them. Germline loops: CDR1 MNHEY, CDR2 SMNVEV (reference sequence). The CDR3 region is CASSLGGNTEAFF. The DNA for the CDR3 is TGTGCCAGCAGTTTGGGTGGGAACACTGAAGCTTTCTTT.

This clone has a single count. This chain joins TRBV28 and TRBJ1-5; the D gene is possibly TRBD1 (5 bases). The CDR3 covers 19 residues. Germline CDR1 reads MDHEN; CDR2 reads SYDVKM. The V and J ends lost 3 bases and 0 bases respectively, with 21 bases between them. The CDR3 sequence: CASSFPPSGTAYSNQPQHF. CDR3 coding DNA: TGTGCCAGCAGTTTCCCCCCCTCCGGGACGGCCTATAGCAATCAGCCCCAGCATTTT.

The rearrangement joins TRBV27 to TRBJ2-1; 11 nucleotides line up with TRBD2. Losses at the gene ends were 5 bases for V and 2 bases for J; bases not matched to a gene: 8. The CDR3 length is 17 residues. Germline assignment: CDR1 MNHEY and CDR2 SMNVEV (reference sequence). The CDR3 region has the DNA TGTGCCAGCAGTCCACTAGCGGGAGTGGGGCCCTACAATGAGCAGTTCTTC. Its protein product is CASSPLAGVGPYNEQFF.

V and J are TRBV27 and TRBJ2-1; 9 positions agree with TRBD2. V was pared by 2 bases and J by 6 bases, with 2 bases of the junction left unmatched. Germline CDR1 reads MNHEY; CDR2 reads SMNVEV (reference sequence). The CDR3 spans 14 residues. In DNA, the CDR3 is TGTGCCAGCAGTTTAGCGGGAGGGGGCAATGAGCAGTTCTTC. Its translation is CASSLAGGGNEQFF.

The J gene is TRBJ1-3, the V gene TRBV25-1; TRBD1 might be the D (5 bases). This CDR3 is built from 14 residues. CDR1 is MGHDK and CDR2 is SYGVNS in the germline V gene. V lost 1 base, J lost 3 bases, and 7 bases lay in between. CDR3 sequence: CASSESGLGNTIYF. In DNA, the CDR3 is TGTGCCAGCAGTGAATCAGGGCTTGGAAACACCATATATTTT.

V gene TRBV15 combines with J gene TRBJ2-2; D is possibly TRBD1 (6 bases). The CDR3 contains 17 residues. CDR1 and CDR2 (germline): LNHNV, YYDKDF (reference sequence). Between the trimmed V and J ends, which lost 0 bases and 4 bases, there was a span of 15 bases. In DNA form, the CDR3 reads TGTGCCACCAGCAGAGATTTAGGGGGTGGGGGCACCGGGGAGCTGTTTTTT. As protein: CATSRDLGGGGTGELFF.

The chain recombines TRBV28 with TRBJ2-7; TRBD2 is a possible D gene (6 bases). Germline V lookup: CDR1 MDHEN, CDR2 SYDVKM. This CDR3 is built from 17 residues. The V end lost 3 bases, the J end lost 5 bases, and 23 bases lay between the germline ends. The CDR3 sequence is CASSLMLAASGAHEQYF. The CDR3 region has the DNA TGTGCCAGCAGTTTGATGTTAGCTGCTTCGGGAGCTCACGAGCAGTACTTC.

V is TRBV6-1 and J is TRBJ1-1; D is unclear. Trimming shortened V by 5 bases and J by 1 base, and 5 bases separated the two germline ends. CDR1 MNHNS and CDR2 SASEGT come from the germline V gene. The CDR3 has 12 amino acids. CDR3 residues: CASSRQNTEAFF. The CDR3 DNA is TGTGCCAGCAGTCGACAGAACACTGAAGCTTTCTTT.

The rearrangement uses TRBV6-5 and TRBJ2-2, with D tentatively TRBD2 (5 bases). CDR3 length equals 13 residues. V was trimmed by 7 bases and J by 6 bases, leaving 12 bases between them. Germline-derived CDR1 and CDR2 are MNHEY and SVGAGI. Here the CDR3 reads CASTRETAGELFF. CDR3 coding DNA: TGTGCCAGCACCCGGGAAACTGCCGGGGAGCTGTTTTTT.

The gene calls are TRBV1 and TRBJ2-5; the table's D call of TRBD2 was not tested on the DNA. TRBJ2-7 explains the end of the DNA better; the J call may be wrong. TRBV1 is classified as a pseudogene. CDR3 length: 14 amino acids. The CDR3 is CTSSLCGVSYEQYF. The CDR3 DNA is TGCACCAGCAGCCTGTGCGGAGTCTCCTACGAGCAGTACTTC.

This clone has just one count. The chain uses TRBV28 and TRBJ1-5; 7 positions agree with TRBD1. Trimming cost V 6 bases and J 4 bases; bases outside gene matches: 9. The germline gives CDR1 MDHEN, CDR2 SYDVKM. The CDR3 runs to 15 residues. As DNA, the CDR3 is TGTGCCAGCAGCCTTTGGACAGGAATTAATCAGCCCCAGCATTTT. It codes for CASSLWTGINQPQHF.

V usage is TRBV28 and J usage is TRBJ2-7; a weak D match, TRBD2 (5 bases). CDR1 and CDR2 (germline): MDHEN, SYDVKM. CDR3 size: 16 residues. Trimming removed 2 bases from V and 0 bases from J, with 14 bases in between. CDR3 sequence reads: CASSLTPRVSSYEQYF. Written as DNA, the CDR3 is TGTGCCAGCAGTTTAACCCCGCGGGTAAGCTCCTACGAGCAGTACTTC. The variable domain in full, with the rest retrieved from reference TRBV28 and TRBJ2-7, is DVKVTQSSRYLVKRTGEKVFLECVQDMDHENMFWYRQDPGLGLRLIYFSYDVKMKEKGDIPEGYSVSREKKERFSLILESASTNQTSMYLCASSLTPRVSSYEQYFGPGTRLTVT.

J is TRBJ2-5 and V is TRBV19; a possible D gene is TRBD2 (6 bases). There are 14 residues in the CDR3. V was shortened by 3 bases and J by 5 bases, with 13 bases between the two germline ends. The V gene's germline CDR1 is LNHDA and CDR2 SQIVND (reference sequence). In nucleotides, the CDR3 is TGTGCCAGTAGTATGCCGGGAGATGTTGAGACCCAGTACTTC. Protein sequence: CASSMPGDVETQYF.